Each of the 23 T cell receptor beta chains below was sequenced from the same sample in a study of T-cell reconstitution after alpha-beta-depleted transplantation in children. TCRbeta library preparation incorporated unique molecular identifiers. TCRdb reprocessed the PCR reads with MiXCR, giving one entry per CDR3 protein. The repertoire consists of a few hundred thousand distinct CDR3 sequences, with roughly 11% occurring once and the leading ten covering around a quarter. Source: peripheral blood, taken 180 days after TCRalphabeta/CD19-depleted stem cell transplant. Receptors were obtained from a male patient aged 2 to 9 who had a stem cell transplant for chronic granulomatous disease, so the T cells may come from the graft donor.

This clonotype was detected ten times or more. The CDR3 loop reads CASSFLRTGLEETQYF. The CDR3 DNA reads as TGTGCCAGCAGTTTTCTTCGGACGGGCCTAGAAGAGACCCAGTACTTC. The chain carries TRBV6-2 or TRBV6-3 and TRBJ2-5; no clear D. The CDR3 contains 16 residues. CDR1 MNHEY and CDR2 SVGEGT come from the germline V gene. V was shortened by 4 bases and J by 3 bases, with 18 bases between the two germline ends.

This clonotype was seen ten or more times. CDR3 DNA sequence: TGTGCCAGCAGCCAAGAATGGGCAGGAACAGGCCAAGAGACCCAGTACTTC. This sequence encodes CASSQEWAGTGQETQYF. The chain employs TRBV4-2 and TRBJ2-5, with D perhaps TRBD1 (5 bases). Germline CDR1 and CDR2: LGHNA and YNFKEQ. The V end was cut by 0 bases, the J end by 1 base, with 15 bases between. There are 17 residues in the CDR3.

This clonotype came up many times. This chain connects TRBV5-1 to TRBJ1-4; D unclear. V was trimmed by 1 base and J by 0 bases, leaving 10 bases between them. The CDR3 runs 16 residues. CDR1 is SGHRS and CDR2 is YFSETQ in the germline V gene. The CDR3 here is CASSLTRLATNEKLFF. As DNA, the CDR3 is TGCGCCAGCAGCTTGACACGTCTTGCAACTAATGAAAAACTGTTTTTT.

This clonotype was seen ten or more times. The rearrangement uses TRBV7-2 and TRBJ1-3; no reliable D call. Germline V gene lookup returns CDR1 SGHTA and CDR2 FQGNSA. Trimming stripped 4 bases from V and 0 bases from J, with 4 bases between. The CDR3 is made up of 13 amino acids. The CDR3 DNA reads TGTGCCAGCAGCTCCCACTCTGGAAACACCATATATTTT. This sequence encodes CASSSHSGNTIYF.

This clonotype was detected ten times or more. The chain carries TRBV28 and TRBJ2-5; TRBD2 matches 10 bases. The CDR3 is made up of 18 amino acids. CDR1 MDHEN and CDR2 SYDVKM come from the germline V gene. The V gene end was trimmed by 2 bases and the J gene end by 5 bases; junction bases not matched to a gene: 14. The CDR3 loop reads CASSLEGGSGRSRETQYF. CDR3 sequence (DNA): TGTGCCAGCAGTTTAGAGGGGGGTAGCGGGAGGTCGAGGGAGACCCAGTACTTC.

With respect to this clonotype: This may stem from a read error, because a much larger clone lies one nucleotide away. The V call is TRBV7-9, the J call TRBJ1-3, with a weak D call TRBD1 (6 bases). CDR1 is SEHNR and CDR2 is FQNEAQ in the germline V gene (reference sequence). This CDR3 has 13 amino acids. The CDR3 protein is CVSSPRDRNTIYF. CDR3 nucleotides: TGTGTCAGCAGCCCCCGGGACAGAAACACCATATATTTT.

As for this clonotype: A clone one base away is much larger, so this may be a read error. V usage is TRBV4-1 and J usage is TRBJ1-2; 10 bases line up with TRBD1. The CDR3 runs to 18 residues. The germline V gene encodes CDR1 MGHRA and CDR2 YSYEKL. The CDR3 DNA reads as TGCGCCAGCAGCCAAGCGGGACAGGGGCACGGAGCTAACTATGGCGACACCTTC. Protein sequence: CASSQAGQGHGANYGDTF.

This clonotype was observed at least ten times. The rearrangement uses TRBV27 and TRBJ2-3; 8 bases agree with TRBD1. V gave up 3 bases and J gave up 4 bases; unmatched junction bases: 9. This CDR3 has 16 amino acids. The germline V gene has CDR1 MNHEY and CDR2 SMNVEV (reference sequence). CDR3 sequence: CASSFRQGKFADTQYF. The DNA of the CDR3 is TGTGCCAGCAGTTTTCGACAGGGGAAGTTCGCAGATACGCAGTATTTT.

This clonotype was observed at least ten times. J is TRBJ2-3 and V is TRBV11-2; tentative D call: TRBD2 (5 bases). The CDR3 has 17 residues. Germline loops: CDR1 SGHAT, CDR2 FQNNGV. V lost 0 bases, J lost 0 bases, and 13 bases lay in between. CDR3 amino acids: CASSLELSVTSTDTQYF. The DNA of the CDR3 is TGTGCCAGCAGCTTAGAACTTAGCGTAACTAGCACAGATACGCAGTATTTT. The whole variable domain, filled in from reference TRBV11-2 and TRBJ2-3, reads EAGVAQSPRYKIIEKRQSVAFWCNPISGHATLYWYQQILGQGPKLLIQFQNNGVVDDSQLPKDRFSAERLKGVDSTLKIQPAKLEDSAVYLCASSLELSVTSTDTQYFGPGTRLTVL.

V usage is TRBV19 and J usage is TRBJ2-1; a weak D match, TRBD1 (6 bases). Deletions cut 6 bases from V and 2 bases from J, with 11 bases between. Per germline, CDR1 LNHDA and CDR2 SQIVND (reference sequence). This CDR3 has 14 amino acids. CDR3: CASRQTGPYNEQFF. The CDR3 bases are TGTGCCAGTAGACAGACAGGCCCCTACAATGAGCAGTTCTTC.

A few counts support this clonotype. The CDR3 is CASSQGGGQYF. The CDR3 coding sequence is TGTGCCAGCAGTCAGGGGGGGGGGCAGTACTTC. This chain uses TRBV12-3 or TRBV12-4 with TRBJ2-7; D is possibly TRBD1 or TRBD2 (7 bases each). The V and J ends lost 5 bases and 9 bases respectively, with 11 bases between them. The CDR3 totals 11 residues.

This clonotype has at least ten counts. This rearrangement joins TRBV7-8 to TRBJ2-7; D possibly matches TRBD1 or TRBD2 (5 bases each). CDR1 and CDR2 (germline): SGHVS, FQNEAQ. The V and J ends lost 7 bases and 7 bases respectively, with 14 bases between them. CDR3 length equals 12 residues. The CDR3 nucleotides are TGTGCCAGCACCGCATATTGGGGGGAGCAGTACTTC. Translated: CASTAYWGEQYF.

V usage is TRBV12-3 or TRBV12-4 and J usage is TRBJ1-2; D not certain. The CDR3 covers 10 residues. V dropped 8 bases and J dropped 5 bases, with 6 bases sitting between them. The CDR3 here is CASGDYGYTF. CDR3 sequence (DNA): TGTGCCAGCGGGGATTATGGCTACACCTTC.

The sample holds many counts of this clonotype. J is TRBJ1-3 and V is TRBV29-1; D may be TRBD1 (5 bases). The CDR3 is 12 residues long. Looked up from germline, CDR1 is SQVTM and CDR2 is ANQGSEA. V dropped 7 bases and J dropped 3 bases, with 10 bases sitting between them. The DNA of the CDR3 is TGCAGCGCTGGGACGATTGGAAACACCATATATTTT. Protein product: CSAGTIGNTIYF.

This clonotype was seen repeatedly, ten times or more. The chain joins TRBV7-3 to TRBJ2-3, with 8 positions matching TRBD2. Losses at the gene ends were 2 bases for V and 6 bases for J; bases not matched to a gene: 7. Germline loops: CDR1 SGHTA, CDR2 FQGTGA. The CDR3 contains 15 residues. For the CDR3, the DNA is TGTGCCAGCAGCTTAGGTCGGGGGGGCAGGGATACGCAGTATTTT. As protein: CASSLGRGGRDTQYF.

This clonotype was observed many times. The rearrangement links TRBV5-1 to TRBJ2-5, with 7 bases that match TRBD2. This CDR3 contains 16 residues. Trimming cost V 3 bases and J 5 bases; bases outside gene matches: 13. Germline V gene lookup returns CDR1 SGHRS and CDR2 YFSETQ. The chain's CDR3 is CASSSQRIGRMETQYF. The CDR3 nucleotides are TGCGCCAGCAGCTCGCAGCGGATCGGGAGGATGGAGACCCAGTACTTC.

The sample holds many counts of this clonotype. V is TRBV27 and J is TRBJ1-6; D is possibly TRBD1 (6 bases). The CDR3 spans 16 residues. Looked up from germline, CDR1 is MNHEY and CDR2 is SMNVEV (reference sequence). Trimming left V 4 bases short and J 9 bases short, with 19 bases between. The CDR3 DNA follows: TGTGCCAGCAGTTCCTCCCTCTGGGGGGCAAGTTCACCCCTCCACTTT. It is translated as CASSSSLWGASSPLHF.

This clonotype appeared many times. The chain has TRBV7-2 and TRBJ1-5; no clear D. CDR1 and CDR2 from the germline V gene are SGHTA and FQGNSA. Trimming took off 1 base at V and 3 bases at J, with 10 bases between the two ends. The CDR3 has 15 amino acids. The CDR3: CASSLDRGNNQPQHF. Here the CDR3 DNA reads TGTGCCAGCAGCTTAGATAGAGGGAACAATCAGCCCCAGCATTTT.

This chain uses TRBV28 with TRBJ2-5; 7 bases are a match to TRBD1. The germline CDR1 and CDR2 sequences are MDHEN and SYDVKM. The CDR3 spans 19 residues. With 3 bases clipped from V and 6 bases from J, the junction kept 22 bases outside the gene matches. CDR3 loop: CASSFLLDLKQGRVKTQYF. CDR3 coding DNA: TGTGCCAGCAGTTTCCTCTTGGACTTAAAACAGGGGAGAGTGAAGACCCAGTACTTC.

This clonotype was seen at least ten times. The CDR3 protein is CSARGTGPPDSGETQYF. CDR3 nucleotides: TGCAGTGCTAGGGGGACTGGACCCCCAGACAGTGGAGAGACCCAGTACTTC. The V gene is TRBV20-1, the J gene TRBJ2-5; D is possibly TRBD2 (6 bases). V gave up 3 bases and J gave up 4 bases, with 24 bases separating them. This CDR3 region has 17 residues. Germline V lookup: CDR1 DFQATT, CDR2 SNEGSKA (reference sequence).

Many counts were recorded for this clonotype. The junction departs from the called germline gene at one end, perhaps through a read error. The V call is TRBV7-3, the J call TRBJ2-1; the match to TRBD2 covers 7 bases. Germline V gene sequence: CDR1 SGHTA, CDR2 FQGTGA. The CDR3 runs 17 residues. The CDR3 nucleotides are TGTGCCAGCAGCCTAACCGGGACTACTCTCTCCTACAATGAGCAGTTCTTC. Its translation: CASSLTGTTLSYNEQFF.

This clonotype was seen at least ten times. The chain uses TRBV11-2 and TRBJ2-3, with 10 bases fitting TRBD2. The J segment lost 2 bases and the V segment lost 3 bases, leaving 17 bases of the junction unmatched. CDR1 and CDR2 (germline): SGHAT, FQNNGV. The CDR3 covers 20 residues. The CDR3 DNA is TGTGCCAGCAGCTTCGATTTAAGCGGGAGGGCCTTTCGCCCCACAGATACGCAGTATTTT. This encodes CASSFDLSGRAFRPTDTQYF. The full variable domain, with the rest looked up from reference TRBV11-2 and TRBJ2-3, is EAGVAQSPRYKIIEKRQSVAFWCNPISGHATLYWYQQILGQGPKLLIQFQNNGVVDDSQLPKDRFSAERLKGVDSTLKIQPAKLEDSAVYLCASSFDLSGRAFRPTDTQYFGPGTRLTVL.

In its sample, this clonotype was seen many times. The V gene is TRBV7-2, the J gene TRBJ2-3, with 7 bases fitting TRBD1. V shed 6 bases, J shed 4 bases, and the junction held 13 bases outside the gene matches. The CDR3 consists of 16 residues. The germline V gene encodes CDR1 SGHTA and CDR2 FQGNSA. CDR3: CASSPSRTGGPDTQYF. Written as DNA, the CDR3 is TGTGCCAGCAGTCCCAGCCGGACAGGTGGCCCAGATACGCAGTATTTT.